Here is one T cell receptor beta chain with its context. The target antigen is unknown. This sample was included in a study of T-cell reconstitution after alpha-beta-depleted transplantation in children. General study points: T-cell counts and diversity were attributed mostly to newly produced T cells one year after transplant. Several hundred expanded graft clones reportedly were the source of alpha-beta T cells about two months after transplant. High day-60 TCRbeta diversity in some patients came from surviving recipient T cells and thymic progenitors.

Library preparation (for TCRbeta) was performed with unique molecular identifiers. TCRdb passed the PCR reads through MiXCR, listing each CDR3 protein once. Among 700,000 to 950,000 distinct CDR3 sequences, 16% were seen once, and the ten largest hold roughly 5%. The sample in question was PBMCs, mostly from graft donor cells, obtained 360 days after TCRalphabeta/CD19-depleted stem cell transplant. This receptor was obtained from a male patient between 5 and 17 years old who had a stem cell transplant for acute lymphoblastic leukemia, so the T cells may come from the graft donor.

The chain's CDR3 is CASSLWTSDEQFF. The CDR3 bases are TGTGCCAGCAGTTTGTGGACTAGCGATGAGCAGTTCTTC. The chain couples TRBV12-3 or TRBV12-4 to TRBJ2-1, with 9 nucleotides matching TRBD2. V was clipped by 3 bases and J by 8 bases; unmatched bases: 2. The CDR3 is made up of 13 amino acids.